The rows below give T cell receptor beta chains drawn from one sample of a study of blood T cell repertoires in COVID-19. This table comes from immunoSEQ multiplex PCR, and its TCRdb copy is limited to in-frame clones, with some not included. This sample yields over 100,000 clones, of which around 80% are seen a single time; about 4.7% belongs to the top ten. The sequenced sample consisted of peripheral blood. These receptors originate from a human donor in a cohort sampled during active or convalescent COVID-19. Each CDR3 is given with its conserved first and last residue. The D gene is left open where the match is weak. Clone size is not always given. Where it is, it says once, few, many or a class for expanded clones.

clone size	V gene	J gene	D gene	CDR3 DNA	CDR3 protein
.	TRBV6-1	TRBJ2-3	.	TGTGCCAGCAGTGAAATAGGGGTGGCTGGCACAGATACGCAGTATTTT	CASSEIGVAGTDTQYF
once	TRBV10-2	TRBJ1-4	TRBD1	TGCGCCAGCAGCGGGGACAGGGGGCGAAAAGAAAAACTGTTTTTT	CASSGDRGRKEKLFF
.	TRBV4-1	TRBJ1-1	.	TGCGCCAGCAGCCCTGTGGGGCTGATTAACACTGAAGCTTTCTTT	CASSPVGLINTEAFF
.	TRBV6-5	TRBJ1-5	.	TGTGCCAGCAGTTACTCCCCGAGAGGATTGAATCAGCCCCAGCATTTT	CASSYSPRGLNQPQHF
.	TRBV9	TRBJ1-2	.	TGTGCCAGCAGCGTAGGTGGGGCAGCCCTCTATGGCTACACCTTC	CASSVGGAALYGYTF
.	TRBV7-2	TRBJ2-7	.	TGTGCCAGCAGCATTAATTTAGCGGTCGAGCAGTACTTC	CASSINLAVEQYF
.	TRBV7-2	TRBJ2-7	.	TGTGCCAGCAGCTCATGGACAGCCGCCTACGAGCAGTACTTC	CASSSWTAAYEQYF
.	TRBV6-2/TRBV6-3	TRBJ2-7	.	TGTGCCAGCAGTTATCCACCCAGCTGGGTGGGGGACAACTACGAGCAGTACTTC	CASSYPPSWVGDNYEQYF
.	TRBV5-1	TRBJ1-2	.	TGCGCCAGCAGCTTCGCCACAGGGTTGTATGGCTACACCTTC	CASSFATGLYGYTF
.	TRBV4-2	TRBJ2-2	.	TGTGCCAGCAGCCACTCTACGAAGAACACCGGGGAGCTGTTTTTT	CASSHSTKNTGELFF
once	TRBV6-2/TRBV6-3	TRBJ2-2	.	TGTGCCAGCAGCCAAACTTGGGGAGACACCGGGGAGCTGTTTTTT	CASSQTWGDTGELFF
.	TRBV7-9	TRBJ2-5	TRBD1	TGTGCCAGCAGCTTCCGCCCAGACAGGGGAGTAGTGGAGACCCAGTACTTC	CASSFRPDRGVVETQYF
.	TRBV4-1	TRBJ2-7	.	TGCGCCAGCAGACAAGCAGGGGCCGGGGTTTACGAGCAGTACTTC	CASRQAGAGVYEQYF
.	TRBV11-3	TRBJ2-7	TRBD2	TGTGCCAGGGGAGGGCCTTGTCCTAGACCCCCCCACGAGCAGTACTTC	CARGGPCPRPPHEQYF
.	TRBV7-3	TRBJ2-1	TRBD2	TGTGCCAGCAGCTCGACTAGCGGGAGGGCCGGTGAGCAGTTCTTC	CASSSTSGRAGEQFF
.	TRBV19	TRBJ1-3	.	TGTGCCAGTATGGGCACTTTATCGGCCAGAACTGGAAACACCATATATTTT	CASMGTLSARTGNTIYF
.	TRBV21-1	TRBJ2-2	.	TGTGCCAGCACCCCACGGGGGGGACTAGTTACCGGGGAGCTGTTTTTT	CASTPRGGLVTGELFF
.	TRBV6-1	TRBJ1-6	.	TGTGCCAGCAGTGAATCTTCCTCCTATAATTCACCCCTCCACTTT	CASSESSSYNSPLHF
.	TRBV30	TRBJ1-2	.	TGTGCCTGGAGTGTACGGGGTCCTGGCTACACCTTC	CAWSVRGPGYTF
.	TRBV6-6	TRBJ2-7	TRBD2	TGTGCCAGCACTTTACGGGAGGGTCACGAGCAGTACTTC	CASTLREGHEQYF
.	TRBV9	TRBJ2-1	.	TGTGCCAGCAGCGTAGGGACAGTACCCTACAATGAGCAGTTCTTC	CASSVGTVPYNEQFF
.	TRBV29-1	TRBJ2-5	TRBD1	TGCAGCGTTGTAGGTGCCGGGACAGGGGTCCAAGAGACCCAGTACTTC	CSVVGAGTGVQETQYF
.	TRBV25-1	TRBJ1-2	.	TGTGCCAGCAGTGAGTGGGGGGGCGGCTATGGCTACACCTTC	CASSEWGGGYGYTF
few	TRBV28	TRBJ1-1	TRBD1	TGTGCCAGCAGTTTAATGACAGGGGGGAACACTGAAGCTTTCTTT	CASSLMTGGNTEAFF
once	TRBV6-4	TRBJ1-1	.	TGTGCCAGCTCTATCGGGGTAGCGACTGAAGCTTTCTTT	CASSIGVATEAFF
once	TRBV29-1	TRBJ1-2	.	TGCAGCGTTGATTTTGGGGGGAAGGGAGTCTCTCCGAGCGACTATGGCTACACCTTC	CSVDFGGKGVSPSDYGYTF
.	TRBV5-1	TRBJ2-7	.	TGCGCCAGCCGAGATATAAGAGTCGGTGGCGAGCAGTACTTC	CASRDIRVGGEQYF
.	TRBV11-1	TRBJ1-5	TRBD1	TGTGCCAGCAGCGCCGGACAGGGGGCAAATCAGCCCCAGCATTTT	CASSAGQGANQPQHF
.	TRBV5-1	TRBJ1-4	.	TGCGCCAGCAGCTTGGCCTATCAGGATGAAAAACTGTTTTTT	CASSLAYQDEKLFF
few	TRBV11-2	TRBJ2-7	.	TGTGCCAGCAGCTTAGGGGGCGTTCTATCTTACGAGCAGTACTTC	CASSLGGVLSYEQYF
.	TRBV19	TRBJ2-1	.	TGTGCCAGTAGTGGGCAACCCAGCTCCTACAATGAGCAGTTCTTC	CASSGQPSSYNEQFF
.	TRBV18	TRBJ1-3	.	TGTGCCAGCTCACCAGGCGGGGTCGGAAACACCATATATTTT	CASSPGGVGNTIYF
.	TRBV29-1	TRBJ2-7	.	TGCAGTGCTACCCCTGGGGGGAATTCGAGGGAGCAGTACTTC	CSATPGGNSREQYF
few	TRBV6-1	TRBJ1-5	.	TGTGCCAGCAGTGAAGCCGGGGGGCGAACTCAGCCCCAGCATTTT	CASSEAGGRTQPQHF
.	TRBV7-9	TRBJ2-1	TRBD2	TGTGCCAGCGGAATTAGCGGGAGGAATAACAATGAGCAGTTCTTC	CASGISGRNNNEQFF
.	TRBV6-6	TRBJ1-5	TRBD1	TGTGCCAGCAGTTACTCTGACAGGGCGGTCAATCAGCCCCAGCATTTT	CASSYSDRAVNQPQHF
.	TRBV4-3	TRBJ2-2	TRBD2	TGCGCCAGCAGCCCGGGACTAGCGGCCGGGGAGCTGTTTTTT	CASSPGLAAGELFF
.	TRBV7-2	TRBJ2-2	.	TGTGCCAGCAGCTTAGGGGGGGTAGGCACCGGGGAGCTGTTTTTT	CASSLGGVGTGELFF
.	TRBV27	TRBJ1-6	.	TGTGCCAGCAGGATCGCAGGGACCTATAATTCACCCCTCCACTTT	CASRIAGTYNSPLHF
.	TRBV7-8	TRBJ1-2	TRBD1	TGTGCCAGCAGCTTCCTACCGGGACAGGGGAATGGCTACACCTTC	CASSFLPGQGNGYTF
.	TRBV5-4	TRBJ2-1	TRBD2	TGTGCCAGCAGCTTGGTAGCGGGGGGACTATTTAGCTCCTACAATGAGCAGTTCTTC	CASSLVAGGLFSSYNEQFF
.	TRBV6-5	TRBJ2-7	TRBD1	TGTGCCAGCAGGACAGGGGAATCCCCAAGGGACGAGCAGTACTTC	CASRTGESPRDEQYF
.	TRBV3-1/TRBV3-2	TRBJ2-3	TRBD1	TGTGCCAGCAGCTCTCGGACAGGGGATTTCGCAGATACGCAGTATTTT	CASSSRTGDFADTQYF
.	TRBV2	TRBJ2-1	TRBD2	TGTGCCACCCCAGGACTAGCGGAGACGTACAATGAGCAGTTCTTC	CATPGLAETYNEQFF
.	TRBV6-1	TRBJ1-1	TRBD1	TGTGCCAGCAGTGGGACAGGGGTGGGCACTGAAGCTTTCTTT	CASSGTGVGTEAFF
.	TRBV19	TRBJ2-7	TRBD1	TGTGCCAGTAGTTACTCTTCGGACAGGGCCCACGAGCAGTACTTC	CASSYSSDRAHEQYF
.	TRBV19	TRBJ2-7	.	TGTGCCAGTAGTACTCGGGGCTACGAGCAGTACTTC	CASSTRGYEQYF
few	TRBV4-2	TRBJ2-7	.	TGTGCCAGCAGCCAAGATGTCAGGGCGTACGAGCAGTACTTC	CASSQDVRAYEQYF
.	TRBV7-6	TRBJ2-7	.	TGTGCCAGCAGCCTCGGAGTAGCGAATTTCTACGAGCAGTACTTC	CASSLGVANFYEQYF
.	TRBV4-3	TRBJ2-3	.	TGCGCCAGCAGCACGCAAGGACGGGCGGGGGCCACAGATACGCAGTATTTT	CASSTQGRAGATDTQYF
.	TRBV24-1	TRBJ2-2	TRBD1	TGTGCCACCAGTGCCCCCGGGACAGGGTCTAACGGGGAGCTGTTTTTT	CATSAPGTGSNGELFF
.	TRBV6-2/TRBV6-3	TRBJ2-3	TRBD1	TGTGCCAGCAGTTCGTATAGGGGGCGGGATACGCAGTATTTT	CASSSYRGRDTQYF